A single sample is the source of the 8 T cell receptor beta chains below, sequenced in a study of shared clonotypes between healthy human individuals. Generated by immunoSEQ multiplex PCR, the TCRdb table keeps only in-frame clones and is missing some. The table records more than 2 million clones, approximately 95% of them present only once. Sequenced material: naive CD4+ T cells sorted from blood. Subset in this sample: CD45RA+ positively selected. Receptor source: a man aged 18 to 29 in good health.

The gene calls are TRBV30 and TRBJ2-1; no clear D gene. Trimming cost V 7 bases and J 5 bases, with 24 bases left between them. Per germline, CDR1 GTSNPN and CDR2 SVGIG (reference sequence). The CDR3 runs 16 residues. Written as DNA, the CDR3 is TGTGCCTCTGCATCCGGAGTGGGATATCTCCACAATGAGCAGTTCTTC. Encoded protein: CASASGVGYLHNEQFF.

The CDR3 nucleotides are TGCGCCAGCAGCTTGTTTACCCGGGCAGGGTACAATGAGCAGTTCTTC. Amino acids: CASSLFTRAGYNEQFF. The chain has TRBV5-1 and TRBJ2-1, with D possibly being TRBD1 (5 bases). There are 16 residues in the CDR3. Germline CDR1 is SGHRS and CDR2 is YFSETQ. V shed 1 base and J shed 4 bases, with 15 bases lying between them.

CDR3 nucleotides: TGCGCCAGCGGTCCGGTGGGTAGCCGCTACGAGCAGTACTTC. Encoded protein: CASGPVGSRYEQYF. This chain links TRBV4-1 with TRBJ2-7; D is undetermined. Germline V CDR1 and CDR2: MGHRA, YSYEKL. V lost 8 bases and J 3 bases, leaving 17 bases between the germline ends. This CDR3 is built from 14 residues.

In its sample, this clone was seen once. The same CDR3 can be traced to other DNA sequences in this sample. The rearrangement links TRBV9 to TRBJ2-7, with D possibly TRBD1 on 6 matching bases. This CDR3 contains 12 residues. From germline, CDR1 is SGDLS and CDR2 YYNGEE. Trimming pared 2 bases from V and 7 bases from J, leaving 10 bases between. The CDR3 region has the DNA TGTGCCAGCAGCGTGGACAGAGGAGAGCAGTACTTC. Protein product: CASSVDRGEQYF.

In regard to this clone: The sample has other DNA sequences that encode this CDR3 too. The rearrangement joins TRBV5-4 to TRBJ1-3, with D hard to call. V shed 0 bases and J shed 1 base, with 5 bases lying between them. This CDR3 has 14 residues. CDR1 SGHNT and CDR2 YYREEE come from the germline V gene (reference sequence). CDR3 DNA sequence: TGTGCCAGCAGCTTGGGGCAGTCTGGAAACACCATATATTTT. Its translation is CASSLGQSGNTIYF.

J is TRBJ1-2 and V is TRBV6-5; 8 bases line up with TRBD1. J was trimmed by 8 bases and V by 4 bases; bases with no gene match: 9. The V gene's germline CDR1 is MNHEY and CDR2 SVGAGI. CDR3 length: 14 residues. CDR3 nucleotides: TGTGCCAGCAGTTCCGTGGGACAGGCTCAGGGCTACACCTTC. Residues: CASSSVGQAQGYTF.

This chain joins TRBV25-1 and TRBJ2-4; 10 positions match TRBD2. J lost 0 bases, V lost 7 bases, and 9 bases had no gene match. This CDR3 has 17 amino acids. Germline V gene sequence: CDR1 MGHDK, CDR2 SYGVNS. CDR3 protein: CASKNGLAALAKNIQYF. DNA for the CDR3: TGTGCCAGCAAAAATGGACTAGCGGCCCTAGCCAAAAACATTCAGTACTTC.

The CDR3 DNA reads as TGCGCCAGCAGCTTGGGGGACAAAGGAGGGGAGACCCAGTACTTC. It encodes CASSLGDKGGETQYF. The chain recombines TRBV5-1 with TRBJ2-5; perhaps D is TRBD1 or TRBD2 (6 bases each). V was pared by 0 bases and J by 5 bases, with 14 bases between. The CDR3 has 15 residues. CDR1 SGHRS and CDR2 YFSETQ come from the germline V gene.